A single sample is the source of the 14 T cell receptor beta chains below, sequenced in a study of radiotherapy plus CTLA-4 blockade in lung cancer. The assay was immunoSEQ multiplex PCR, and TCRdb's table has in-frame clones only and misses some. The sample consists of about 80,000 clones, more than 60% of them appearing once. The material sequenced was peripheral blood, taken from a patient treated with radiotherapy plus ipilimumab. Source of these receptors: a human donor with non-small cell lung cancer whose response to radiotherapy plus ipilimumab could not be evaluated. Some clones in this sample may be carry-over from other donors' samples.

V gene TRBV27 combines with J gene TRBJ1-6; D gene unclear. The ends were cut back, 2 bases at V and 3 bases at J, with 8 bases in the middle. This CDR3 spans 15 amino acids. The V gene's germline CDR1 is MNHEY and CDR2 SMNVEV (reference sequence). DNA of the CDR3: TGTGCCAGCAGTTTAAACAGTAACTATAATTCACCCCTCCACTTT. It codes for CASSLNSNYNSPLHF.

The V and J genes are TRBV5-1 and TRBJ2-3, with a possible D match to TRBD2 (6 bases). Looked up from germline, CDR1 is SGHRS and CDR2 is YFSETQ. This CDR3 region has 18 residues. Trimming removed 1 base at V and 6 bases at J, with 24 bases between. CDR3 DNA: TGCGCCAGCAGCTTGCACGGGAGAAAGGGCCCCCCGGCGGATACGCAGTATTTT. This translates into CASSLHGRKGPPADTQYF. Full variable domain (outside the CDR3, taken from reference TRBV5-1 and TRBJ2-3): KAGVTQTPRYLIKTRGQQVTLSCSPISGHRSVSWYQQTPGQGLQFLFEYFSETQRNKGNFPGRFSGRQFSNSRSEMNVSTLELGDSALYLCASSLHGRKGPPADTQYFGPGTRLTVL.

The chain uses TRBV5-1 and TRBJ2-7, with 11 positions matching TRBD1. CDR3 size: 14 residues. J lost 6 bases, V lost 3 bases, and 5 bases had no gene match. CDR1 and CDR2 (germline): SGHRS, YFSETQ. The CDR3: CASSSGTGGGEQYF. The DNA for the CDR3 is TGCGCCAGCAGCTCTGGGACAGGGGGGGGCGAGCAGTACTTC.

This clone came up a few times. This same CDR3 is encoded by further DNA sequences in the sample. This chain uses TRBV11-3 with TRBJ1-1; D unclear. CDR1 and CDR2 (germline): SGHNT, YENEEA. V lost 5 bases and J 6 bases, leaving 13 bases between the germline ends. The CDR3 is made up of 13 amino acids. CDR3 protein: CASSLGGVAEAFF. The CDR3 bases are TGTGCCAGCAGCCTAGGCGGAGTAGCTGAAGCTTTCTTT.

CDR3 bases: TGTGCCAGCAGATCCGCGGTAGGCGGTGGCTACACCTTC. This sequence encodes CASRSAVGGGYTF. The chain joins TRBV5-4 to TRBJ1-2; no firm D call. This CDR3 contains 13 residues. Germline CDR1 SGHNT, CDR2 YYREEE (reference sequence). Trimming took off 5 bases at V and 7 bases at J, with 15 bases between the two ends.

The chain has TRBV10-3 and TRBJ2-6; tentative D call: TRBD2 (7 bases). V was clipped by 4 bases and J by 4 bases, with 17 bases between them. The germline CDR1 and CDR2 sequences are ENHRY and SYGVKD. This CDR3 spans 17 amino acids. CDR3 amino acids: CAISGGGPGEGANVLTF. The CDR3 DNA reads as TGTGCCATCAGTGGGGGGGGCCCGGGGGAAGGGGCCAACGTCCTGACTTTC.

This chain uses TRBV9 with TRBJ1-2; 9 positions agree with TRBD1. This CDR3 region has 14 residues. Germline lookup yields CDR1 SGDLS and CDR2 YYNGEE. V lost 4 bases and J lost 3; bases outside the gene matches: 4. This chain's CDR3 is CASSTGQGHYGYTF. The DNA of the CDR3 is TGTGCCAGCAGCACGGGACAGGGCCACTATGGCTACACCTTC.

This chain connects TRBV4-1 to TRBJ1-1; D not certain. The CDR3 is made up of 12 amino acids. Between the trimmed V and J ends, which lost 0 bases and 9 bases, there was a span of 8 bases. Germline assignment: CDR1 MGHRA and CDR2 YSYEKL. CDR3 amino acids: CASSQDLRKAFF. In DNA form, the CDR3 reads TGCGCCAGCAGCCAAGATTTGCGGAAAGCTTTCTTT.

The rearrangement links TRBV6-5 to TRBJ1-1; TRBD1 agrees at 8 bases. Germline values: CDR1 MNHEY, CDR2 SVGAGI. CDR3 length equals 13 residues. With 7 bases clipped from V and 4 bases from J, the junction kept 5 bases outside the gene matches. DNA of the CDR3: TGTGCCAGCACCCAGGGGGCGGGCACTGAAGCTTTCTTT. This translates into CASTQGAGTEAFF.

The gene calls are TRBV5-4 and TRBJ2-3; D perhaps matches TRBD2 (6 bases). Germline lookup yields CDR1 SGHNT and CDR2 YYREEE (reference sequence). CDR3 length: 16 amino acids. The V and J ends lost 4 bases and 0 bases respectively, with 15 bases between them. The DNA for the CDR3 is TGTGCCAGCAGCCGGGAGCGGGTGTTTAGCACAGATACGCAGTATTTT. This translates into CASSRERVFSTDTQYF.

V and J are TRBV6-5 and TRBJ2-2; 9 bases fit TRBD1. CDR1 is MNHEY and CDR2 is SVGAGI in the germline V gene. V trimming: 2 bases; J trimming: 4 bases; junction bases outside the gene matches: 5. This CDR3 is 16 amino acids long. The CDR3 nucleotides are TGTGCCAGCAGTTACCCGACAGGGGGGAGCACCGGGGAGCTGTTTTTT. Amino acids: CASSYPTGGSTGELFF.

The rearrangement links TRBV5-6 to TRBJ1-1; tentatively, D is TRBD1 (6 bases). This CDR3 is built from 14 residues. Germline V gene lookup returns CDR1 SGHDT and CDR2 YYEEEE. The V end was cut by 0 bases, the J end by 1 base, with 7 bases between. This chain's CDR3 is CASSLGTANTEAFF. The CDR3 nucleotides are TGTGCCAGCAGCTTGGGGACAGCGAACACTGAAGCTTTCTTT.

The chain has TRBV28 and TRBJ1-2, with a tentative D call TRBD1 (6 bases). Looked up from germline, CDR1 is MDHEN and CDR2 is SYDVKM. V lost 5 bases and J lost 8, with 9 bases in between. This CDR3 region has 11 residues. This CDR3 reads CASSDRSGYTF. The CDR3 DNA reads TGTGCCAGCAGTGACAGGTCCGGCTACACCTTC.

This CDR3 is CASETGGEKLFF. The CDR3 DNA is TGTGCCAGCGAGACAGGGGGTGAAAAACTGTTTTTT. The chain couples TRBV6-1 to TRBJ1-4; 9 bases align to TRBD1. Looked up from germline, CDR1 is MNHNS and CDR2 is SASEGT. J gave up 7 bases and V 8 bases, and 2 bases lay outside the gene matches. CDR3 size: 12 residues.